Presented here are 20 T cell receptor beta chains from one specimen sequenced in a study of shared clonotypes between healthy human individuals. Positively selected for CCR7, the CD45RO-negative cells used as naive CD8 cells excluded terminally differentiated effector memory CD45RA+ cells. Clones were read by immunoSEQ multiplex PCR, and TCRdb kept only the in-frame ones, dropping some. The sample gives just over 2,000,000 clones, approximately 94% of which show up once; 0.85% to 1.3% is in the top ten. The sample comprised naive CD8+ T cells sorted from blood. The receptors were sampled from a man younger than 35 in good health.

This clone was detected once. As DNA, the CDR3 is TGTGCCAGTAGTATAATTTTGGAGGATAATTCACCCCTCCACTTT. Its translation: CASSIILEDNSPLHF. V gene TRBV19 combines with J gene TRBJ1-6; unclear D gene. Germline assignment: CDR1 LNHDA and CDR2 SQIVND (reference sequence). The length of the CDR3 is 15 residues. Deletions cut 2 bases from V and 5 bases from J, with 10 bases between.

The gene calls are TRBV7-6 and TRBJ2-7; D gene ambiguous. The CDR3 is 16 residues long. The V and J ends lost 1 base and 0 bases respectively, with 13 bases between them. Germline V gives CDR1 SGHVS, CDR2 FNYEAQ. The CDR3 nucleotides are TGTGCCAGCAGCTTAGATACGGCCTTCTCCTCCTACGAGCAGTACTTC. Translated: CASSLDTAFSSYEQYF.

The chain links TRBV4-3 to TRBJ2-3, with no clear D. Germline V gives CDR1 LGHNA, CDR2 YSLEER. CDR3 length: 14 amino acids. Trimming removed 1 base from V and 5 bases from J, with 10 bases in between. The CDR3 DNA sequence: TGCGCCAGCAGCCAAGTTGCGCCAAAAGATACGCAGTATTTT. The encoded protein is CASSQVAPKDTQYF.

The chain couples TRBV5-1 to TRBJ1-4, with 7 bases aligning to TRBD1. The CDR3 sequence is 15 residues long. J gave up 6 bases and V 3 bases, and 8 bases lay outside the gene matches. In germline, CDR1 is SGHRS, CDR2 YFSETQ. CDR3 DNA sequence: TGCGCCAGCAGCTGGACAAGCAGGGGGGATGAAAAACTGTTTTTT. Amino acid sequence: CASSWTSRGDEKLFF.

V gene TRBV19 combines with J gene TRBJ2-1, with D maybe TRBD2 (6 bases). Germline V gene data show CDR1 as LNHDA and CDR2 as SQIVND (reference sequence). V was clipped by 5 bases and J by 9 bases, with 14 bases between them. The CDR3 sequence is 13 residues long. CDR3 DNA sequence: TGTGCCAGTAGTCAGGGACTCCCGGGTGAGCAGTTCTTC. Residues: CASSQGLPGEQFF.

V and J are TRBV7-9 and TRBJ2-5, with no clear D. This CDR3 contains 15 residues. Per the germline V gene, CDR1 is SEHNR and CDR2 is FQNEAQ (reference sequence). The V end lost 4 bases, the J end lost 1 base, and 13 bases lay between the germline ends. CDR3 loop: CASSSTLRPQETQYF. DNA of the CDR3: TGTGCCAGCAGCTCGACACTAAGGCCCCAAGAGACCCAGTACTTC. The variable domain in full, with the rest retrieved from reference TRBV7-9 and TRBJ2-5, is DTGVSQNPRHKITKRGQNVTFRCDPISEHNRLYWYRQTLGQGPEFLTYFQNEAQLEKSRLLSDRFSAERPKGSFSTLEIQRTEQGDSAMYLCASSSTLRPQETQYFGPGTRLLVL.

This sequence joins TRBV5-6 and TRBJ1-2, with unresolved D. The germline V gene has CDR1 SGHDT and CDR2 YYEEEE. V was clipped by 1 base and J by 8 bases, with 18 bases between them. The CDR3 totals 15 residues. CDR3 sequence reads: CASSLPWVALAGYTF. In DNA, the CDR3 is TGTGCCAGCAGCTTGCCCTGGGTGGCCCTGGCCGGCTACACCTTC.

The J gene is TRBJ1-5, the V gene TRBV7-8; D is ambiguous. Between the trimmed V and J ends, which lost 5 bases and 5 bases, there was a span of 10 bases. This CDR3 has 13 residues. The germline V gene encodes CDR1 SGHVS and CDR2 FQNEAQ. CDR3 nucleotides: TGTGCCAGCAGCCTCGGTGGGTATCAGCCCCAGCATTTT. It encodes CASSLGGYQPQHF.

The chain employs TRBV15 and TRBJ2-6, with D uncertain. The CDR3 consists of 16 residues. Trimming cost V 1 base and J 4 bases, with 11 bases left between them. CDR1 and CDR2 from the germline V gene are LNHNV and YYDKDF (reference sequence). CDR3 DNA: TGTGCCACCAGCAGAGTGGCGGCAGTGGGGGCCAACGTCCTGACTTTC. Its translation is CATSRVAAVGANVLTF.

The chain couples TRBV29-1 to TRBJ2-1; D gene ambiguous. V was pared by 7 bases and J by 8 bases, with 9 bases between. The CDR3 runs 10 residues. Germline CDR1 SQVTM, CDR2 ANQGSEA. CDR3: CSARWDEQFF. The DNA of the CDR3 is TGCAGCGCCCGCTGGGATGAGCAGTTCTTC.

The chain couples TRBV6-5 to TRBJ1-1; no clear D. Trimming stripped 4 bases from V and 10 bases from J, with 13 bases between. Germline V gene data show CDR1 as MNHEY and CDR2 as SVGAGI. This CDR3 region has 12 residues. As DNA, the CDR3 is TGTGCCAGCAGTTCCCAGAGCGTCGCAGCTTTCTTT. It translates to CASSSQSVAAFF.

The V gene is TRBV5-4, the J gene TRBJ1-4; D not certain. V lost 5 bases and J 7 bases, leaving 3 bases between the germline ends. This CDR3 spans 10 amino acids. Looked up from germline, CDR1 is SGHNT and CDR2 is YYREEE (reference sequence). CDR3 region: CASRREKLFF. In DNA, the CDR3 is TGTGCCAGCAGGCGTGAAAAACTGTTTTTT.

The rearrangement uses TRBV7-9 and TRBJ2-7, with 7 bases that match TRBD2. This CDR3 spans 15 amino acids. The V segment lost 5 bases and the J segment 2 bases; nucleotides outside the gene matches: 9. Germline loops: CDR1 SEHNR, CDR2 FQNEAQ (reference sequence). The CDR3 sequence is CASSPLAVITYEQYF. The CDR3 region has the DNA TGTGCCAGCAGCCCTCTAGCGGTAATAACCTACGAGCAGTACTTC.

The chain couples TRBV7-9 to TRBJ2-7; D call uncertain. The CDR3 extends over 14 amino acids. Trimming pared 4 bases from V and 2 bases from J, leaving 12 bases between. Per germline, CDR1 SEHNR and CDR2 FQNEAQ (reference sequence). The CDR3 here is CASSSPQFPYEQYF. Here the CDR3 DNA reads TGTGCCAGCAGCTCCCCCCAGTTTCCCTACGAGCAGTACTTC.

A note on this clone: This specimen includes other DNA sequences encoding the same CDR3. V is TRBV27 and J is TRBJ1-6; 8 bases are shared with TRBD1. Trimming at V came to 7 bases and at J to 6 bases, leaving 5 bases not matched to a gene. CDR1 MNHEY and CDR2 SMNVEV come from the germline V gene (reference sequence). CDR3 length: 14 amino acids. CDR3 region: CASTRTGSNSPLHF. The CDR3 bases are TGTGCCAGCACCAGGACAGGGAGTAATTCACCCCTCCACTTT.

The chain joins TRBV6-5 to TRBJ2-1; perhaps D is TRBD1 or TRBD2 (5 bases each). CDR3 length: 13 residues. Germline V gene data show CDR1 as MNHEY and CDR2 as SVGAGI. Trimming removed 6 bases at V and 7 bases at J, with 13 bases between. CDR3 bases: TGTGCCAGCAGCCTGCGAGGGGCAAATGAGCAGTTCTTC. It encodes CASSLRGANEQFF.

This clone has a single count. This chain links TRBV13 with TRBJ2-1, with 9 bases matching TRBD2. V gave up 5 bases and J gave up 2 bases; unmatched junction bases: 13. The CDR3 extends over 18 amino acids. CDR1 is PRHDT, CDR2 FYEKMQ, per germline (reference sequence). The CDR3 is CASSPSGREGPTYNEQFF. DNA for the CDR3: TGTGCCAGCAGCCCAAGTGGGCGGGAGGGCCCCACCTACAATGAGCAGTTCTTC.

CDR3 nucleotide sequence: TGTGCCAGCAGCCAAATGCCAGATACGCAGTATTTT. This gives the protein CASSQMPDTQYF. V and J are TRBV7-9 and TRBJ2-3; no reliable D call. Deletions cut 5 bases from V and 4 bases from J, with 7 bases between. CDR3 length: 12 amino acids. CDR1 and CDR2 (germline): SEHNR, FQNEAQ (reference sequence). Full variable domain (rest looked up from reference TRBV7-9 and TRBJ2-3): DTGVSQNPRHKITKRGQNVTFRCDPISEHNRLYWYRQTLGQGPEFLTYFQNEAQLEKSRLLSDRFSAERPKGSFSTLEIQRTEQGDSAMYLCASSQMPDTQYFGPGTRLTVL.

This chain joins TRBV4-1 and TRBJ2-7; 9 nucleotides align to TRBD2. Trimming cost V 0 bases and J 2 bases; bases outside gene matches: 8. The CDR3 runs 17 residues. From germline, CDR1 is MGHRA and CDR2 YSYEKL. The CDR3 loop reads CASSQDLLSGGTYEQYF. The CDR3 DNA reads as TGCGCCAGCAGCCAAGATCTTCTTAGCGGGGGAACCTACGAGCAGTACTTC.

In the case of this clone: The sample holds other DNA sequences that translate to the same CDR3. The gene calls are TRBV7-6 and TRBJ2-7, with 12 bases that match TRBD1. CDR1 is SGHVS and CDR2 is FNYEAQ in the germline V gene. This CDR3 comprises 15 residues. J was trimmed by 3 bases and V by 5 bases; bases with no gene match: 5. The CDR3 loop is CASSPGTGGFYEQYF. The CDR3 nucleotides are TGTGCCAGCAGCCCAGGGACAGGGGGCTTCTACGAGCAGTACTTC.